Below are 16 T cell receptor beta chains sequenced from a single sample in a study of T cells after posttransplantation cyclophosphamide. Sequencing was performed with immunoSEQ multiplex PCR; in TCRdb, only in-frame clones are kept and a portion is missing. The profile shows fewer than 40,000 clones, 85% to 90% of them singletons. Specimen: PBMCs. The receptors derive from a woman aged 40 to 55 with a blood cancer, CMV-positive, and with a related stem cell donor.

V usage is TRBV4-2 and J usage is TRBJ1-3, with a possible D match to TRBD1 (5 bases). The CDR3 runs to 18 residues. Germline values: CDR1 LGHNA, CDR2 YNFKEQ. V lost 1 base and J 4 bases, leaving 20 bases between the germline ends. This CDR3 is CASSQGRGSGVHGNTIYF. CDR3 DNA: TGTGCCAGCAGCCAAGGGCGGGGGTCGGGTGTTCACGGAAACACCATATATTTT.

The chain links TRBV4-2 to TRBJ1-3; perhaps TRBD1 as D (5 bases). CDR1 is LGHNA, CDR2 YNFKEQ, per germline. The ends were cut back, 2 bases at V and 0 bases at J, with 20 bases in the middle. This CDR3 is built from 19 residues. CDR3 bases: TGTGCCAGCAGCCAATCCCTTTCGGGGGTATCTGACTCTGGAAACACCATATATTTT. This codes for CASSQSLSGVSDSGNTIYF.

Concerning this clone itself: Germline is not matched at one junction end, which may reflect a read error. This chain connects TRBV20-1 to TRBJ2-5; tentatively, D is TRBD1 (6 bases). Germline values: CDR1 DFQATT, CDR2 SNEGSKA (reference sequence). The CDR3 covers 10 residues. The CDR3 reads CSGIRDTQNF. The CDR3 coding sequence is TGCAGTGGGATCCGGGACACCCAAAACTTC.

In its sample, this clone was seen once. V usage is TRBV14 and J usage is TRBJ1-6; 9 bases are shared with TRBD1. The germline gives CDR1 SGHDN, CDR2 FVKESK. Losses at the gene ends were 4 bases for V and 10 bases for J; bases not matched to a gene: 8. The CDR3 has 15 residues. CDR3 sequence (DNA): TGTGCCAGCAGCCTGGGACAGGGTGGATGGTCACCCCTCCACTTT. Translation gives CASSLGQGGWSPLHF.

The rearrangement links TRBV7-8 to TRBJ1-3; D is undetermined. CDR1 SGHVS and CDR2 FQNEAQ come from the germline V gene. This CDR3 comprises 17 residues. The ends were cut back, 1 base at V and 2 bases at J, with 15 bases in the middle. The CDR3 here is CASSLVPGFRPGNTIYF. In DNA form, the CDR3 reads TGTGCCAGCAGCTTAGTTCCGGGATTTAGGCCTGGAAACACCATATATTTT.

CDR3 protein: CASSSNGQGLGEQYF. The CDR3 DNA follows: TGTGCCAGCAGCTCCAACGGGCAGGGATTAGGCGAGCAGTACTTC. The chain uses TRBV28 and TRBJ2-7; possibly TRBD1 for D (5 bases). Trimming stripped 6 bases from V and 6 bases from J, with 21 bases between. There are 15 residues in the CDR3. The germline gives CDR1 MDHEN, CDR2 SYDVKM.

The chain links TRBV19 to TRBJ1-4; weak D call: TRBD1 (6 bases). The CDR3 has 17 residues. The germline V gene encodes CDR1 LNHDA and CDR2 SQIVND (reference sequence). Trimming pared 0 bases from V and 4 bases from J, leaving 15 bases between. CDR3 sequence reads: CASSIDPRTEDNEKLFF. The CDR3 nucleotides read TGTGCCAGTAGTATAGACCCCAGGACAGAAGATAATGAAAAACTGTTTTTT.

This chain uses TRBV11-2 with TRBJ1-6, with 11 bases lining up with TRBD1. The CDR3 totals 15 residues. CDR1 is SGHAT and CDR2 is FQNNGV in the germline V gene. With 6 bases clipped from V and 9 bases from J, the junction kept 7 bases outside the gene matches. CDR3 residues: CASRGMGQGGSPLHF. The CDR3 DNA follows: TGTGCCAGCAGGGGTATGGGACAGGGGGGTTCACCCCTCCACTTT. The full variable domain, rest sourced from reference TRBV11-2 and TRBJ1-6, is EAGVAQSPRYKIIEKRQSVAFWCNPISGHATLYWYQQILGQGPKLLIQFQNNGVVDDSQLPKDRFSAERLKGVDSTLKIQPAKLEDSAVYLCASRGMGQGGSPLHFGNGTRLTVT.

The J gene is TRBJ2-5, the V gene TRBV18, with TRBD1 identical over 7 bases. V dropped 5 bases and J dropped 0; count of bases not matched to a gene: 3. Germline V gene sequence: CDR1 KGHSH, CDR2 LQKENI. CDR3 length: 14 residues. The CDR3 DNA follows: TGTGCCAGCTCAAGGGGACAGTACCAAGAGACCCAGTACTTC. It specifies CASSRGQYQETQYF.

This clone has only a few counts. The chain's CDR3 is CASSYAPGGRYEQYF. In DNA, the CDR3 is TGTGCCAGCAGTTACGCCCCAGGGGGCAGATACGAGCAGTACTTC. The chain links TRBV6-5 to TRBJ2-7; 8 bases line up with TRBD1. The CDR3 contains 15 residues. In germline, CDR1 is MNHEY, CDR2 SVGAGI. V was pared by 2 bases and J by 4 bases, with 7 bases of the junction left unmatched.

The J gene is TRBJ2-7, the V gene TRBV6-1; TRBD1 aligns across 9 bases. The CDR3 length is 15 residues. From germline, CDR1 is MNHNS and CDR2 SASEGT. V lost 6 bases and J lost 4; bases outside the gene matches: 10. Here the CDR3 DNA reads TGTGCCAGCAGGAAGGACAGGGGATACCCGTACGAGCAGTACTTC. Translated, it gives CASRKDRGYPYEQYF.

This chain uses TRBV7-9 with TRBJ2-3, with D possibly being TRBD1 (6 bases). The germline V gene encodes CDR1 SEHNR and CDR2 FQNEAQ (reference sequence). The CDR3 covers 13 residues. Trimming stripped 5 bases from V and 4 bases from J, with 10 bases between. The CDR3 region is CASSRTASDTQYF. The CDR3 DNA is TGTGCCAGCAGCAGGACAGCCTCAGATACGCAGTATTTT.

The chain links TRBV10-2 to TRBJ2-1; D may be TRBD2 (5 bases). The ends were cut back, 2 bases at V and 4 bases at J, with 24 bases in the middle. The CDR3 has 19 residues. Germline V gene sequence: CDR1 WSHSY, CDR2 SAAADI. In DNA, the CDR3 is TGCGCCAGCAGTGAGAAAGGTGTTGCTTACGCAAGGAGGTACAATGAGCAGTTCTTC. Its protein product is CASSEKGVAYARRYNEQFF.

This clone was seen a single time. The chain carries TRBV5-6 and TRBJ2-1; 7 bases are shared with TRBD1. The germline gives CDR1 SGHDT, CDR2 YYEEEE. V gave up 6 bases and J gave up 4 bases; unmatched junction bases: 10. The CDR3 spans 15 residues. DNA for the CDR3: TGTGCCAGCACTAGTGGGAAGGGGGCTTACAATGAGCAGTTCTTC. As protein: CASTSGKGAYNEQFF.

This chain uses TRBV4-3 with TRBJ2-7, with 8 bases that match TRBD1. Germline values: CDR1 LGHNA, CDR2 YSLEER. Trimming cost V 4 bases and J 0 bases; bases outside gene matches: 2. The CDR3 is made up of 14 amino acids. Here the CDR3 reads CASSPGQGSYEQYF. The CDR3 nucleotides are TGCGCCAGCAGCCCCGGACAGGGCTCCTACGAGCAGTACTTC.

The gene calls are TRBV11-1 and TRBJ2-7; 12 nucleotides match TRBD1. Germline V gives CDR1 SGHAT, CDR2 FQDESV (reference sequence). The junction had 9 bases not matched to a gene; V was cut back by 3 bases and J by 9 bases. The CDR3 contains 15 residues. The CDR3 nucleotides are TGTGCCAGCAGCTTTTCATCAGGGACAGGGGGCATGCAGTACTTC. It codes for CASSFSSGTGGMQYF.